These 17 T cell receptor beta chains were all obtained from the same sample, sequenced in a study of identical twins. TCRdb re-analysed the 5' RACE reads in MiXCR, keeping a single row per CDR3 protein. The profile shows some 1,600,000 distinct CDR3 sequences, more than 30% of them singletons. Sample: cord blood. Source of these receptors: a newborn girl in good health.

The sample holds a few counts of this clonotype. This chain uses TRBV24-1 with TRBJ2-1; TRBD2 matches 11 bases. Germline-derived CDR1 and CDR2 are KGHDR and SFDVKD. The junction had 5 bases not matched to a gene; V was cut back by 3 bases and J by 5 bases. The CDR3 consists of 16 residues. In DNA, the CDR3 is TGTGCCACCAGTGATCAACTAGCGGGAGATAACAATGAGCAGTTCTTC. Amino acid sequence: CATSDQLAGDNNEQFF.

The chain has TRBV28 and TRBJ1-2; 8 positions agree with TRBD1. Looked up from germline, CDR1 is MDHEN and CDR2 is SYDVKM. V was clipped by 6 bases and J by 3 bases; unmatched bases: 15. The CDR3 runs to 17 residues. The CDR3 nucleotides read TGTGCCAGCAGCACAGAAAACATTCGCAGGGGGCACTATGGCTACACCTTC. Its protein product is CASSTENIRRGHYGYTF.

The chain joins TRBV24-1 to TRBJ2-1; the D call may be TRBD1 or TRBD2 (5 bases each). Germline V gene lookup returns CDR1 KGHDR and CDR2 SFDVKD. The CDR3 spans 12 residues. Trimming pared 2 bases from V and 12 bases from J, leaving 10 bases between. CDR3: CATSDWGSGQFF. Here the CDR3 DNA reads TGTGCCACCAGTGATTGGGGGTCAGGGCAGTTCTTC.

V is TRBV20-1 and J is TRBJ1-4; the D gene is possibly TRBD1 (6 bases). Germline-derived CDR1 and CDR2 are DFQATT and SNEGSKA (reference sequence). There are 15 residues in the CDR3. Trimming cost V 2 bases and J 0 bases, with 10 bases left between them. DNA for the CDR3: TGCAGTGCTAGACGCCACAGGGCAACTAATGAAAAACTGTTTTTT. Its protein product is CSARRHRATNEKLFF.

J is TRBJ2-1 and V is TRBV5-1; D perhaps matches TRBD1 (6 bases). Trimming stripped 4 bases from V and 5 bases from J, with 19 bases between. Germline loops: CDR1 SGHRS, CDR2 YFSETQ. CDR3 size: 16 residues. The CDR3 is CASSPGADPYHNEQFF. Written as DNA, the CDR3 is TGCGCCAGCAGCCCAGGGGCGGATCCTTACCACAATGAGCAGTTCTTC.

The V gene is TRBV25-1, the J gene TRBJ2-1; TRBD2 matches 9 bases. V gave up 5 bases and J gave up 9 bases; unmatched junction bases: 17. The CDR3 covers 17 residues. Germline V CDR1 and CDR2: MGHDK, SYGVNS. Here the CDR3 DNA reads TGTGCCAGCAGTCCTCCCCTAGCGGGGTTAACGGTTGGTGAGCAGTTCTTC. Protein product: CASSPPLAGLTVGEQFF.

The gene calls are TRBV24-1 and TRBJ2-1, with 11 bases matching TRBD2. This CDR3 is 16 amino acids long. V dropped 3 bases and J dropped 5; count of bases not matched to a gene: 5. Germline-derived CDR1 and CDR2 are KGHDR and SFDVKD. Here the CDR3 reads CATSDLALAGDNEQFF. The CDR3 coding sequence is TGTGCCACCAGTGATCTGGCACTAGCGGGAGACAATGAGCAGTTCTTC.

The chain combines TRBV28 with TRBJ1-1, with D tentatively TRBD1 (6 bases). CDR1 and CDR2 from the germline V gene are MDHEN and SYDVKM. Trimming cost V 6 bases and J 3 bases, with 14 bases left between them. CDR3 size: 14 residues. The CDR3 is CASRRRGGYTEAFF. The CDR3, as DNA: TGTGCCAGCAGGAGAAGGGGGGGCTACACTGAAGCTTTCTTT.

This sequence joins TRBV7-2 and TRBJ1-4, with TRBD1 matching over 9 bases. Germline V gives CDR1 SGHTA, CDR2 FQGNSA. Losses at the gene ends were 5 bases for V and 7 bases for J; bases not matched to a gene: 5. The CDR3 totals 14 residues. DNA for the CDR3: TGTGCCAGCAGCATGGACAGGGGAGGTGAAAAACTGTTTTTT. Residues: CASSMDRGGEKLFF.

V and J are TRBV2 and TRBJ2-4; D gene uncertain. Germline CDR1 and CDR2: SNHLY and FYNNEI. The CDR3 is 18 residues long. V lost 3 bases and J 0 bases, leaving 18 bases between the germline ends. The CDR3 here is CASSDTPFVERAKNIQYF. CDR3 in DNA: TGTGCCAGCAGTGATACCCCCTTCGTCGAGAGAGCCAAAAACATTCAGTACTTC.

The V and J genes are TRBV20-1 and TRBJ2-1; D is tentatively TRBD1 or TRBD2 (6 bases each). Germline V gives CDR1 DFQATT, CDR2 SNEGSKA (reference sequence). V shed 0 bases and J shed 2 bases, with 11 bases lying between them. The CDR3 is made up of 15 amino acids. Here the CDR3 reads CSARDRGQPYNEQFF. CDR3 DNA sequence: TGCAGTGCTAGAGATCGGGGGCAGCCCTACAATGAGCAGTTCTTC.

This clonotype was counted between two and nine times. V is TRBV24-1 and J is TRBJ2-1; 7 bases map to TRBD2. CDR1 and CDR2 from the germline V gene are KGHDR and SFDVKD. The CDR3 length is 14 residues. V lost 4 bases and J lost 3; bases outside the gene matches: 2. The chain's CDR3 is CATSEGRDYNEQFF. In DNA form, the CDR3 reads TGTGCCACCAGTGAGGGGAGGGACTACAATGAGCAGTTCTTC.

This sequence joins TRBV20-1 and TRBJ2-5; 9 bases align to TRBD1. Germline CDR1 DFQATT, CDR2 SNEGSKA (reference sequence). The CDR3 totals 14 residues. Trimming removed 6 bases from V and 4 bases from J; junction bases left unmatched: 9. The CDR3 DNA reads TGCAGTGCAAGGGACAGGGTTGTAAGAGAGACCCAGTACTTC. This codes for CSARDRVVRETQYF.

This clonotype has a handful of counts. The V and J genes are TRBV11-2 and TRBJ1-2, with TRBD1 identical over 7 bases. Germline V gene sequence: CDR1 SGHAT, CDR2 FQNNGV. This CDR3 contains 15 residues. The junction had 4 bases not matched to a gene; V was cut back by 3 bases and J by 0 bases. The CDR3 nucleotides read TGTGCCAGCAGCTTGGGACAGAGCCCTAACTATGGCTACACCTTC. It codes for CASSLGQSPNYGYTF.

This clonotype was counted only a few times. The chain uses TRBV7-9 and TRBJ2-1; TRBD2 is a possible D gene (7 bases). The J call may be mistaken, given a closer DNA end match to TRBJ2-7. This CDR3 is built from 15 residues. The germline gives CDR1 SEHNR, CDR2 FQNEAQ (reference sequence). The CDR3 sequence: CASSSAGASYNEQYF. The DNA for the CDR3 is TGTGCCAGCAGCTCCGCGGGGGCCTCCTACAATGAGCAGTACTTC.

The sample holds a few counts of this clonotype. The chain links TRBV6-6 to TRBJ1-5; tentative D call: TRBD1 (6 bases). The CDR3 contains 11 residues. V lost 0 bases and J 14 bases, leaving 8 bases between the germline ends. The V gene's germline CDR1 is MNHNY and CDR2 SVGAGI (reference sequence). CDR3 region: CASSYSGTKHF. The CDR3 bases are TGTGCCAGCAGTTACTCCGGGACAAAGCATTTT.

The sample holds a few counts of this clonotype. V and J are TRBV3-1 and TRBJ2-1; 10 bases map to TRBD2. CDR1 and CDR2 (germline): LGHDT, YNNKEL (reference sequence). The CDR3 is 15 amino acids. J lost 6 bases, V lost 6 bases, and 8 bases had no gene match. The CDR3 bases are TGTGCCAGCAGGTGGACTAGCGGAGCGGGCAATGAGCAGTTCTTC. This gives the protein CASRWTSGAGNEQFF.